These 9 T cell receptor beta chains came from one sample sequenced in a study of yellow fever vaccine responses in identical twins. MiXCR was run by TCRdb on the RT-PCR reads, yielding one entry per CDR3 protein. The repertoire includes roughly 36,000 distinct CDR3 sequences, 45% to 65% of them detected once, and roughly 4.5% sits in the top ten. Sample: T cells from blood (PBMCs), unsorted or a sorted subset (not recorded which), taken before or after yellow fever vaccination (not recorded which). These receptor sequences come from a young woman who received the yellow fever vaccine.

The CDR3 DNA follows: TGTGCCAGCAGCTTTATTGAGACCCAGTACTTC. It encodes CASSFIETQYF. The chain recombines TRBV7-9 with TRBJ2-5; D gene ambiguous. The germline V gene encodes CDR1 SEHNR and CDR2 FQNEAQ (reference sequence). The CDR3 runs 11 residues. With 3 bases removed from V and 5 bases from J, the gap between germline ends came to 4 bases.

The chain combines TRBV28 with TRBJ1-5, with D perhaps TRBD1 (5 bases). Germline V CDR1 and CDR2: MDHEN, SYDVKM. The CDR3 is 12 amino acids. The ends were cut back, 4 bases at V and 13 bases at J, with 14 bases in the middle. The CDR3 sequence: CASSSTGTTQHF. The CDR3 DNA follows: TGTGCCAGCAGTTCCACCGGGACCACACAGCATTTT.

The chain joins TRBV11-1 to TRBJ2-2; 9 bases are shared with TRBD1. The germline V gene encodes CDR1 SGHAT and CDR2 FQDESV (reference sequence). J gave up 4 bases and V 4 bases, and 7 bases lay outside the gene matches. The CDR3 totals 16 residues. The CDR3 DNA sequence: TGTGCCAGCAGCTCCCGACAGGGGGTTACCACCGGGGAGCTGTTTTTT. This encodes CASSSRQGVTTGELFF.

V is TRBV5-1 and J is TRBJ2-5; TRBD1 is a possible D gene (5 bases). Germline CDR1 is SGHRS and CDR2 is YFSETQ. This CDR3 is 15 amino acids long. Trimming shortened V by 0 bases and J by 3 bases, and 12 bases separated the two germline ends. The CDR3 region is CASSLAWSREETQYF. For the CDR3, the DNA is TGCGCCAGCAGCTTGGCATGGTCCAGGGAAGAGACCCAGTACTTC.

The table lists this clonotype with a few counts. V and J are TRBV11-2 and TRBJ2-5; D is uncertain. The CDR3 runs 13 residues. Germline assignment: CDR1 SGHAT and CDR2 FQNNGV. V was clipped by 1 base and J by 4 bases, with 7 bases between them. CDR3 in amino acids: CASSLGRVETQYF. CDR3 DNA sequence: TGTGCCAGCAGCTTAGGAAGGGTAGAGACCCAGTACTTC.

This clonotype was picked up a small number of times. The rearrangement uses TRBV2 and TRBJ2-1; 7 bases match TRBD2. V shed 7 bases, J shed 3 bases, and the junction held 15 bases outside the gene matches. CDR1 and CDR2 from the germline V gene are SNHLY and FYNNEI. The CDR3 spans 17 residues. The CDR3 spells CASNVRDYSFGYNEQFF. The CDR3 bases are TGTGCCAGCAATGTCCGGGACTACTCGTTTGGCTACAATGAGCAGTTCTTC. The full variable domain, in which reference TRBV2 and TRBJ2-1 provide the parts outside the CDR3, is EPEVTQTPSHQVTQMGQEVILRCVPISNHLYFYWYRQILGQKVEFLVSFYNNEISEKSEIFDDQFSVERPDGSNFTLKIRSTKLEDSAMYFCASNVRDYSFGYNEQFFGPGTRLTVL.

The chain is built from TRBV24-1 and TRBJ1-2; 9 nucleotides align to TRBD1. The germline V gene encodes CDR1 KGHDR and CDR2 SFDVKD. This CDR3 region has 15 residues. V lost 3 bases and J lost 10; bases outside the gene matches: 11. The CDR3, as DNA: TGTGCCACCAGTGATGAGGACAGGGGACCTTTTCACTACACCTTC. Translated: CATSDEDRGPFHYTF.

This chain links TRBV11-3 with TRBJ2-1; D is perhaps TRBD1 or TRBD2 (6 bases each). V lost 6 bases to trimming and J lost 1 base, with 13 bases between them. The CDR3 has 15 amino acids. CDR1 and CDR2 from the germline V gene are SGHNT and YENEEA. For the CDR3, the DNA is TGTGCCAGCAGGAAGGGGGGAGTATCCTACAATGAGCAGTTCTTC. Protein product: CASRKGGVSYNEQFF.

The CDR3 DNA is TGTGCCAGCAAGCGGGACAACAATGAGCAGTTCTTC. This translates into CASKRDNNEQFF. V and J are TRBV2 and TRBJ2-1, with a weak D call TRBD2 (7 bases). Trimming removed 7 bases at V and 5 bases at J, with 9 bases between. The CDR3 is 12 residues long. Per the germline V gene, CDR1 is SNHLY and CDR2 is FYNNEI.